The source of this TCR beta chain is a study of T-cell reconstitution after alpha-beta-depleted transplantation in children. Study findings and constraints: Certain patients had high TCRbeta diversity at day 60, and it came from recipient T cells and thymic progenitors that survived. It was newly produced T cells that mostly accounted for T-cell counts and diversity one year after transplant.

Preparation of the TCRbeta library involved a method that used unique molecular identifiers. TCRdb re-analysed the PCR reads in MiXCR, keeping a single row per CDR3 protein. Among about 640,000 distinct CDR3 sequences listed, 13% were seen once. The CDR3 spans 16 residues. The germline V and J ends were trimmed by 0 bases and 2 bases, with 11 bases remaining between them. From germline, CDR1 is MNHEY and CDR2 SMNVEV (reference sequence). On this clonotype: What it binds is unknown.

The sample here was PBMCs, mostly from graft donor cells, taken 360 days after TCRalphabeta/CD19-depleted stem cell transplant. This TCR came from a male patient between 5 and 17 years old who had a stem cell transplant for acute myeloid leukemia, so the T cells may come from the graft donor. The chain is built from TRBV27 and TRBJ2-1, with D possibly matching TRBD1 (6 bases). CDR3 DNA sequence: TGTGCCAGCAGTTTATCGACAGGTAGCCCCTACAATGAGCAGTTCTTC. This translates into CASSLSTGSPYNEQFF.